One sample yielded the 15 T cell receptor beta chains listed below, sequenced in a study of blood T cell repertoires in COVID-19. Clones were read by immunoSEQ multiplex PCR, and TCRdb kept only the in-frame ones, dropping some. The sample holds about 250,000 clones, 80% to 90% seen once. Sequencing was performed on peripheral blood. These receptors were obtained from a woman aged 25 to 45 with active or convalescent COVID-19.

This chain links TRBV5-1 with TRBJ2-5; tentative D call: TRBD2 (6 bases). Germline lookup yields CDR1 SGHRS and CDR2 YFSETQ. V dropped 0 bases and J dropped 5 bases, with 14 bases sitting between them. The CDR3 loop spans 15 amino acids. The CDR3 region has the DNA TGCGCCAGCAGCTTGGACTGGGGGGATGGGGAGACCCAGTACTTC. Protein sequence: CASSLDWGDGETQYF. Full variable domain (remainder filled in from reference TRBV5-1 and TRBJ2-5): KAGVTQTPRYLIKTRGQQVTLSCSPISGHRSVSWYQQTPGQGLQFLFEYFSETQRNKGNFPGRFSGRQFSNSRSEMNVSTLELGDSALYLCASSLDWGDGETQYFGPGTRLLVL.

This chain joins TRBV6-1 and TRBJ2-5, with TRBD1 matching 8 bases. Per germline, CDR1 MNHNS and CDR2 SASEGT. Unmatched junction bases numbered 6, after V lost 6 bases and J lost 3 bases. This CDR3 region has 14 residues. CDR3 DNA: TGTGCCAGCAGCCAACGACAGGGGAAAGAGACCCAGTACTTC. Protein: CASSQRQGKETQYF.

The V and J genes are TRBV18 and TRBJ2-3; 13 bases are shared with TRBD2. CDR3 size: 16 residues. V lost 0 bases and J lost 6; bases outside the gene matches: 3. Germline V gives CDR1 KGHSH, CDR2 LQKENI. The CDR3 is CASSPPGLAGADTQYF. The CDR3 DNA follows: TGTGCCAGCTCACCACCAGGACTAGCGGGGGCGGATACGCAGTATTTT. The full variable domain, its missing parts supplied by reference TRBV18 and TRBJ2-3, is NAGVMQNPRHLVRRRGQEARLRCSPMKGHSHVYWYRQLPEEGLKFMVYLQKENIIDESGMPKERFSAEFPKEGPSILRIQQVVRGDSAAYFCASSPPGLAGADTQYFGPGTRLTVL.

The chain couples TRBV3-1 (or the pseudogene TRBV3-2) to TRBJ1-2; no clear D gene. Per germline, CDR1 LGHDT and CDR2 YNNKEL (reference sequence). Trimming took 0 bases from V and 4 from J, leaving 6 bases between them. The CDR3 loop spans 13 amino acids. CDR3 loop: CASSQESSYGYTF. The CDR3 coding sequence is TGTGCCAGCAGCCAAGAGAGTAGCTATGGCTACACCTTC.

V and J are TRBV13 and TRBJ1-3; the D gene is possibly TRBD1 (5 bases). Trimming removed 2 bases at V and 2 bases at J, with 7 bases between. The CDR3 covers 14 residues. CDR1 is PRHDT and CDR2 is FYEKMQ in the germline V gene (reference sequence). CDR3 sequence reads: CASSLRGTGNTIYF. The CDR3 DNA is TGTGCCAGCAGCTTAAGGGGAACTGGAAACACCATATATTTT.

This chain joins TRBV5-1 and TRBJ2-2, with 11 nucleotides matching TRBD2. Germline CDR1 reads SGHRS; CDR2 reads YFSETQ. Unmatched junction bases numbered 1, after V lost 2 bases and J lost 1 base. This CDR3 comprises 16 residues. CDR3 in amino acids: CASSFTSGGNTGELFF. CDR3 nucleotides: TGCGCCAGCAGCTTTACTAGCGGGGGGAACACCGGGGAGCTGTTTTTT.

This chain links TRBV21-1 with TRBJ2-7; the table's D gene call, TRBD2, was not cross checked with the DNA. TRBV21-1 is assigned pseudogene status. The CDR3 runs 16 residues. CDR3 sequence reads: CASSNEREPPPYEQYF. The DNA of the CDR3 is TGTGCCAGCAGCAACGAACGGGAGCCCCCACCGTACGAGCAGTACTTC.

V usage is TRBV13 and J usage is TRBJ2-1; the match to TRBD2 covers 8 bases. The CDR3 contains 15 residues. V trimming: 4 bases; J trimming: 4 bases; junction bases outside the gene matches: 6. Germline V gives CDR1 PRHDT, CDR2 FYEKMQ (reference sequence). The CDR3 region has the DNA TGTGCCAGCAGCTCCAAGCGGGGGCCTTACAATGAGCAGTTCTTC. It encodes CASSSKRGPYNEQFF.

The chain employs TRBV3-1 (or the pseudogene TRBV3-2) and TRBJ2-3; D is unresolved. This CDR3 is built from 12 residues. The germline V and J ends were trimmed by 6 bases and 1 base, with 5 bases remaining between them. The germline V gene encodes CDR1 LGHDT and CDR2 YNNKEL (reference sequence). The CDR3 loop reads CASSSGTDTQYF. DNA of the CDR3: TGTGCCAGCAGTTCTGGCACAGATACGCAGTATTTT.

The chain joins TRBV30 to TRBJ1-4; D gene unclear. The ends were cut back, 0 bases at V and 0 bases at J, with 17 bases in the middle. Per the germline V gene, CDR1 is GTSNPN and CDR2 is SVGIG (reference sequence). This CDR3 is 18 amino acids long. The CDR3 protein is CAWSVRSGVGATNEKLFF. The CDR3 DNA follows: TGTGCCTGGAGTGTACGATCGGGAGTTGGGGCAACTAATGAAAAACTGTTTTTT.

The rearrangement links TRBV7-9 to TRBJ1-4; possible D gene TRBD1, 6 bases. CDR3 length: 14 residues. Trimming removed 4 bases at V and 7 bases at J, with 13 bases between. Germline CDR1 reads SEHNR; CDR2 reads FQNEAQ (reference sequence). This CDR3 reads CASSSQGFGEKLFF. The CDR3 region has the DNA TGTGCCAGCAGCTCACAGGGATTCGGTGAAAAACTGTTTTTT. Variable domain in full (rest from reference TRBV7-9 and TRBJ1-4): DTGVSQNPRHKITKRGQNVTFRCDPISEHNRLYWYRQTLGQGPEFLTYFQNEAQLEKSRLLSDRFSAERPKGSFSTLEIQRTEQGDSAMYLCASSSQGFGEKLFFGSGTQLSVL.

The chain couples TRBV6-2 or TRBV6-3 to TRBJ2-7; D unclear. This CDR3 contains 11 residues. Trimming took 2 bases from V and 6 from J, leaving 5 bases between them. The germline V gene has CDR1 MNHEY and CDR2 SVGEGT. Here the CDR3 reads CASSYVAEQYF. CDR3 nucleotides: TGTGCCAGCAGTTACGTGGCCGAGCAGTACTTC.

V and J are TRBV5-6 and TRBJ1-1; D gene unclear. From germline, CDR1 is SGHDT and CDR2 YYEEEE. This CDR3 region has 13 residues. V gave up 0 bases and J gave up 7 bases, with 10 bases separating them. DNA of the CDR3: TGTGCCAGCAGCTTGGCCGGAGGCAGTGAAGCTTTCTTT. Its translation: CASSLAGGSEAFF.

The chain combines TRBV7-2 with TRBJ2-7; perhaps TRBD1 as D (5 bases). CDR3 length equals 15 residues. Germline V gene data show CDR1 as SGHTA and CDR2 as FQGNSA. Trimming left V 1 base short and J 2 bases short, with 12 bases between. The CDR3 region has the DNA TGTGCCAGCAGCTTAGGTTCGACAGCGCCCTACGAGCAGTACTTC. It yields the protein CASSLGSTAPYEQYF.

On this clone itself: Because it lacks the conserved phenylalanine or tryptophan at the end, this CDR3 is likely a read error. The DNA is left out, because the CDR3 cannot be placed on it with certainty; the CDR3 is given as TCRdb lists it. The chain combines TRBV21-1 with TRBJ1-1; TRBD1 is the table's D call and was not checked against the DNA. TRBV21-1 is tagged as a pseudogene. With termini counted, the CDR3 has 13 amino acids. CDR3 sequence reads: CASRSLVELQGRV.